The clone carrying this T cell receptor (beta chain) showed up many times. Its antigen is not identified. This record comes from a study of neurological immune-mediated disorders. Study outcomes and limitations: Among expanded clones, no CDR3 amino acid sequences were shared across subjects, a pattern suggesting private repertoires in all groups. The phylogenetic placement of 18 of 34 multiple sclerosis patients' repertoires in one related-CDR3 cluster constitutes a possible signature.

The CDR3 length is 15 residues. The ends lost 3 bases at V and 6 bases at J; junction bases unmatched: 8. TCRdb used MiXCR to reprocess the 5' RACE reads, holding one entry per CDR3 protein. The sample lists fewer than 35,000 distinct CDR3 sequences; around 3.2% were seen once. The chain carries TRBV12-3 or TRBV12-4 and TRBJ2-1; 7 bases fit TRBD2. The source of this sequence is a woman between 25 and 40 years old with multiple sclerosis. Material for sequencing was PBMCs. The CDR3 spells CASSFSGGGTNEQFF. DNA for the CDR3: TGTGCCAGCAGTTTCTCGGGCGGGGGAACCAATGAGCAGTTCTTC.